These 29 T cell receptor beta chains were sequenced from one sample in a study of shared clonotypes between healthy human individuals. CD45RO-negative, CCR7-positively selected cells formed the naive CD8 fraction, excluding terminally differentiated effector memory CD45RA+ cells. This table comes from immunoSEQ multiplex PCR, and its TCRdb copy is limited to in-frame clones, with some not included. The repertoire consists of around 2.1 million clones, with approximately 94% occurring once and the leading ten covering approximately 1.7%. Sequenced input: naive CD8+ T cells from PBMCs. All receptors come from a man aged 18 to 30 in good health. Some clones in this sample may be carry-over from other donors' samples.

V and J are TRBV30 and TRBJ1-2; D gene unclear. V gave up 4 bases and J gave up 2 bases, with 11 bases separating them. CDR3 length: 13 amino acids. Germline V CDR1 and CDR2: GTSNPN, SVGIG (reference sequence). The CDR3 spells CAWNGPTNYGYTF. The CDR3 nucleotides read TGTGCCTGGAACGGCCCGACAAACTATGGCTACACCTTC. The entire variable domain, with the rest obtained from reference TRBV30 and TRBJ1-2, is as follows: SQTIHQWPATLVQPVGSPLSLECTVEGTSNPNLYWYRQAAGRGLQLLFYSVGIGQISSEVPQNLSASRPQDRQFILSSKKLLLSDSGFYLCAWNGPTNYGYTFGSGTRLTVV.

As regards this clone: The same CDR3 arises from other DNA sequences in this sample as well. V is TRBV7-9 and J is TRBJ2-3; D ambiguous. Germline loops: CDR1 SEHNR, CDR2 FQNEAQ (reference sequence). The V end was cut by 1 base, the J end by 6 bases, with 8 bases between. This CDR3 comprises 13 residues. The CDR3 reads CASSLVLVDTQYF. CDR3 sequence (DNA): TGTGCCAGCAGCTTAGTATTGGTTGATACGCAGTATTTT.

The V and J genes are TRBV6-5 and TRBJ1-2; 9 bases agree with TRBD1. The germline V gene has CDR1 MNHEY and CDR2 SVGAGI. The CDR3 totals 15 residues. V shed 5 bases and J 4 bases; nucleotides not matched to a gene: 8. CDR3: CASSLDRGSGYGYTF. The CDR3 DNA reads TGTGCCAGCAGTCTCGACAGGGGGTCGGGCTATGGCTACACCTTC.

This chain links TRBV5-6 with TRBJ1-1, with 8 bases that match TRBD1. CDR1 SGHDT and CDR2 YYEEEE come from the germline V gene. The CDR3 extends over 12 amino acids. V lost 3 bases to trimming and J lost 8 bases; unmatched junction nucleotides: 3. In DNA, the CDR3 is TGTGCCAGCAGCTGGGGGACAGGAGAAGCTTTCTTT. As protein: CASSWGTGEAFF.

This chain links TRBV7-9 with TRBJ1-4; D not certain. Per germline, CDR1 SEHNR and CDR2 FQNEAQ (reference sequence). This CDR3 region has 15 residues. Trimming shortened V by 3 bases and J by 3 bases, and 11 bases separated the two germline ends. CDR3 DNA sequence: TGTGCCAGCAGCTTGAGGGCGGATCCTAATGAAAAACTGTTTTTT. As protein: CASSLRADPNEKLFF.

J is TRBJ1-5 and V is TRBV7-8; D may be TRBD1 (6 bases). The CDR3 sequence is 14 residues long. The germline V gene encodes CDR1 SGHVS and CDR2 FQNEAQ. V lost 2 bases and J 3 bases, leaving 8 bases between the germline ends. The DNA of the CDR3 is TGTGCCAGCAGCTTAAAGGGGGACAATCAGCCCCAGCATTTT. Translated: CASSLKGDNQPQHF.

The DNA for the CDR3 is TGTGCCAGCAGCGTAGATCGTAGGATGTCCACCGGGGAGCTGTTTTTT. Its protein product is CASSVDRRMSTGELFF. The chain uses TRBV9 and TRBJ2-2; D uncertain. This CDR3 region has 16 residues. The V gene lost 0 bases and the J gene lost 4 bases, with 13 bases spanning the gap. The germline V gene has CDR1 SGDLS and CDR2 YYNGEE.

The chain links TRBV6-5 to TRBJ2-7, with 7 nucleotides matching TRBD2. Germline V CDR1 and CDR2: MNHEY, SVGAGI. The CDR3 totals 15 residues. Germline trimming cut 7 bases from V and 0 bases from J; bases unmatched to any gene: 9. The CDR3 spells CASNQLATLSYEQYF. DNA of the CDR3: TGTGCCAGCAACCAACTAGCGACCCTCTCCTACGAGCAGTACTTC.

V gene TRBV6-5 combines with J gene TRBJ1-5, with 9 bases aligning to TRBD1. The CDR3 extends over 15 amino acids. The germline CDR1 and CDR2 sequences are MNHEY and SVGAGI. Trimming at V came to 4 bases and at J to 4 bases, leaving 5 bases not matched to a gene. CDR3 sequence: CASSSNRGRNQPQHF. The CDR3 nucleotides are TGTGCCAGCAGTTCGAACAGGGGGCGGAATCAGCCCCAGCATTTT.

The chain links TRBV4-3 to TRBJ2-1, with 7 bases aligning to TRBD2. J was trimmed by 3 bases and V by 4 bases; bases with no gene match: 12. CDR3 length equals 17 residues. In germline, CDR1 is LGHNA, CDR2 YSLEER. CDR3 in amino acids: CASSRSPRTRIYNEQFF. The CDR3, as DNA: TGCGCCAGCAGCCGATCGCCGAGGACTAGAATCTACAATGAGCAGTTCTTC.

This clone was counted a single time. The chain employs TRBV5-4 and TRBJ2-5; D perhaps matches TRBD1 (6 bases). Trimming removed 4 bases from V and 0 bases from J, with 16 bases in between. The CDR3 is 16 residues long. Germline CDR1 reads SGHNT; CDR2 reads YYREEE (reference sequence). CDR3 DNA sequence: TGTGCCAGCAGCCCCAGGGGCAGAACGGACCAAGAGACCCAGTACTTC. Protein sequence: CASSPRGRTDQETQYF.

V usage is TRBV9 and J usage is TRBJ2-2, with 7 positions matching TRBD2. CDR1 is SGDLS, CDR2 YYNGEE, per germline. This CDR3 spans 16 amino acids. V lost 0 bases, J lost 4 bases, and 6 bases stayed unmatched. This CDR3 is CASSVDAGVATGELFF. CDR3 nucleotide sequence: TGTGCCAGCAGCGTAGATGCGGGAGTGGCCACCGGGGAGCTGTTTTTT.

The chain recombines TRBV19 with TRBJ2-1; 9 nucleotides line up with TRBD2. Per the germline V gene, CDR1 is LNHDA and CDR2 is SQIVND (reference sequence). CDR3 length equals 18 residues. V lost 1 base, J lost 1 base, and 8 bases stayed unmatched. CDR3 DNA: TGTGCCAGTAGTATAGGGGTAGCGGGAGCGGTGTCCTACAATGAGCAGTTCTTC. As protein: CASSIGVAGAVSYNEQFF.

J is TRBJ1-5 and V is TRBV27; 7 bases are shared with TRBD1. CDR1 and CDR2 from the germline V gene are MNHEY and SMNVEV (reference sequence). The CDR3 has 15 residues. Germline trimming cut 8 bases from V and 2 bases from J; bases unmatched to any gene: 9. The CDR3 reads CASGTNTGGNQPQHF. The DNA of the CDR3 is TGTGCCAGCGGAACTAATACAGGGGGCAATCAGCCCCAGCATTTT.

On this clone itself: This sequence may be a read error, since a much larger clone differs from it by one base. The identical CDR3 is also encoded by other nucleotide sequences in the sample. The chain is built from TRBV11-2 and TRBJ2-7; D unclear. Germline assignment: CDR1 SGHAT and CDR2 FQNNGV. This CDR3 spans 12 amino acids. V lost 3 bases and J 2 bases, leaving 5 bases between the germline ends. As DNA, the CDR3 is TGTGCCAGCAGCTTTGGGGCCTACGAGCAGTACTTC. It specifies CASSFGAYEQYF. The whole variable domain, filled in from reference TRBV11-2 and TRBJ2-7, reads EAGVAQSPRYKIIEKRQSVAFWCNPISGHATLYWYQQILGQGPKLLIQFQNNGVVDDSQLPKDRFSAERLKGVDSTLKIQPAKLEDSAVYLCASSFGAYEQYFGPGTRLTVT.

This chain uses TRBV2 with TRBJ2-3; possible D gene TRBD1, 5 bases. The CDR3 spans 14 residues. V lost 2 bases and J 3 bases, leaving 9 bases between the germline ends. Per the germline V gene, CDR1 is SNHLY and CDR2 is FYNNEI. The CDR3 loop is CASSERGFTDTQYF. In DNA form, the CDR3 reads TGTGCCAGCAGTGAAAGGGGCTTTACAGATACGCAGTATTTT.

Worth noting for this clone: Other DNA sequences in this sample translate to the same CDR3. The chain couples TRBV27 to TRBJ1-6, with TRBD1 as a possible D gene (5 bases). From germline, CDR1 is MNHEY and CDR2 SMNVEV (reference sequence). V gave up 3 bases and J gave up 10 bases, with 7 bases separating them. There are 12 residues in the CDR3. In DNA, the CDR3 is TGTGCCAGCAGTTTTGGGGGGTCACCCCTCCACTTT. Translating gives CASSFGGSPLHF.

This clone was seen a single time. This chain connects TRBV6-1 to TRBJ2-7, with D unclear. The CDR3 length is 13 residues. Trimming cost V 6 bases and J 3 bases, with 12 bases left between them. Germline V gene data show CDR1 as MNHNS and CDR2 as SASEGT. CDR3 sequence: CASRELNGYEQYF. CDR3 sequence (DNA): TGTGCCAGCAGGGAACTTAACGGCTACGAGCAGTACTTC.

Note on this clone: The sample contains more than one DNA sequence encoding this CDR3. The gene calls are TRBV9 and TRBJ2-3; 8 bases line up with TRBD2. CDR3 length: 15 residues. Germline V lookup: CDR1 SGDLS, CDR2 YYNGEE. Losses at the gene ends were 2 bases for V and 1 base for J; bases not matched to a gene: 3. The CDR3 region has the DNA TGTGCCAGCAGCGTTCTAGCGGGTGGCACAGATACGCAGTATTTT. Protein product: CASSVLAGGTDTQYF.

The chain is built from TRBV15 and TRBJ1-1, with a weak D call TRBD1 (6 bases). This CDR3 region has 17 residues. Germline CDR1 is LNHNV and CDR2 is YYDKDF (reference sequence). V was trimmed by 0 bases and J by 4 bases, leaving 18 bases between them. The CDR3: CATSRDPHREEFTEAFF. CDR3 DNA: TGTGCCACCAGCAGAGATCCACACAGGGAGGAGTTCACTGAAGCTTTCTTT.

Concerning this clone: Other DNA sequences within the sample encode an identical CDR3. The DNA of the CDR3 is TGTGCCAGCAGTCCGAGGGGCGGGAGCTCCTACGAGCAGTACTTC. It yields the protein CASSPRGGSSYEQYF. The chain couples TRBV6-5 to TRBJ2-7, with 7 nucleotides matching TRBD2. This CDR3 contains 15 residues. V lost 5 bases, J lost 0 bases, and 7 bases stayed unmatched. Germline values: CDR1 MNHEY, CDR2 SVGAGI.

The CDR3 protein is CASSSYSGNTIYF. The CDR3 DNA follows: TGTGCCAGCAGCTCCTACTCTGGAAACACCATATATTTT. The rearrangement uses TRBV6-5 and TRBJ1-3; the D is unclear. The ends were cut back, 6 bases at V and 0 bases at J, with 6 bases in the middle. The CDR3 totals 13 residues. CDR1 is MNHEY, CDR2 SVGAGI, per germline.

CDR3 bases: TGTGCCAGTAGCCTCCTAGTAGCGGAGGTAGGAGATACGCAGTATTTT. Encoded protein: CASSLLVAEVGDTQYF. The gene calls are TRBV19 and TRBJ2-3; D possibly corresponds to TRBD2 (6 bases). Germline assignment: CDR1 LNHDA and CDR2 SQIVND (reference sequence). The CDR3 covers 16 residues. Trimming took 6 bases from V and 5 from J, leaving 21 bases between them.

This chain uses TRBV9 with TRBJ1-5; D unresolved. The germline V gene has CDR1 SGDLS and CDR2 YYNGEE. The length of the CDR3 is 15 residues. V was pared by 4 bases and J by 3 bases, with 14 bases between. The CDR3: CASSYPGGNNQPQHF. The CDR3, as DNA: TGTGCCAGCAGCTACCCCGGCGGTAACAATCAGCCCCAGCATTTT.

The count of this clone is one. The genes are TRBV7-9 and TRBJ2-7, with TRBD1 matching over 7 bases. This CDR3 spans 16 amino acids. The germline CDR1 and CDR2 sequences are SEHNR and FQNEAQ (reference sequence). Unmatched junction bases numbered 7, after V lost 0 bases and J lost 2 bases. CDR3 coding DNA: TGTGCCAGCAGCTTAGCGTTACGACAGGGCCCCTACGAGCAGTACTTC. Translated, it gives CASSLALRQGPYEQYF.

CDR3 sequence: CASSLGAVNTEAFF. The CDR3 nucleotides read TGTGCCAGCAGCTTGGGGGCAGTGAACACTGAAGCTTTCTTT. The chain carries TRBV4-2 and TRBJ1-1; the D gene is possibly TRBD1 (6 bases). This CDR3 spans 14 amino acids. CDR1 and CDR2 (germline): LGHNA, YNFKEQ. V was clipped by 5 bases and J by 0 bases, with 10 bases between them.

This clone is a singleton in its sample. The chain uses TRBV6-1 and TRBJ1-2; D not certain. This CDR3 spans 14 amino acids. In germline, CDR1 is MNHNS, CDR2 SASEGT. The germline V and J ends were trimmed by 0 bases and 7 bases, with 12 bases remaining between them. The CDR3 reads CASSEAGRTGGYTF. In DNA, the CDR3 is TGTGCCAGCAGTGAAGCGGGCAGGACGGGTGGCTACACCTTC.

This clone is a singleton in its sample. The V gene is TRBV6-5, the J gene TRBJ1-2; D might be TRBD1 (5 bases). The CDR3 is 15 residues long. Germline CDR1 MNHEY, CDR2 SVGAGI. V gave up 5 bases and J gave up 5 bases, with 18 bases separating them. The CDR3 protein is CASSTPTGAVYGYTF. The CDR3 DNA reads TGTGCCAGCAGTACCCCGACCGGGGCGGTTTATGGCTACACCTTC.

J is TRBJ2-5 and V is TRBV15; D call uncertain. Trimming took off 0 bases at V and 5 bases at J, with 7 bases between the two ends. Germline values: CDR1 LNHNV, CDR2 YYDKDF (reference sequence). The CDR3 totals 13 residues. The CDR3 sequence: CATSRDRRETQYF. The CDR3 DNA reads TGTGCCACCAGCAGAGATCGTCGGGAGACCCAGTACTTC. Full variable domain (missing parts from reference TRBV15 and TRBJ2-5): DAMVIQNPRYQVTQFGKPVTLSCSQTLNHNVMYWYQQKSSQAPKLLFHYYDKDFNNEADTPDNFQSRRPNTSFCFLDIRSPGLGDTAMYLCATSRDRRETQYFGPGTRLLVL.